This T cell receptor beta chain emerged from a study of blood T cells in healthy people across ages. The CDR3 runs 12 residues. Trimming took off 1 base at V and 7 bases at J, with 7 bases between the two ends. CDR1 SQVTM and CDR2 ANQGSEA come from the germline V gene. The study recruited healthy Caucasian donors from Russia who were aged roughly 6 to 90. Overall study findings and caveats: Per million T cells, the diversity of TCR beta decreased roughly linearly as age advanced. Changes in expanded clonotypes were possibly confounded, as the CMV status of donors was unknown.

A second PCR, run for roughly 7 to 12 cycles, used a sample-barcoded 5' primer plus a J-beta primer mix. Sequencing recovered at least 2.5 million CDR3-containing paired-end reads from each sample. TCRdb independently ran MiXCR on the 5' RACE reads; one entry per CDR3 protein. Of 650,000 to 700,000 distinct CDR3 sequences in the sample, around 52% were seen once. For this clonotype: The antigen is not known.

The chain joins TRBV29-1 to TRBJ1-4, with no clear D. The source material was blood. The TCR originated in a woman older than 75 in good health. The DNA of the CDR3 is TGCAGCGTTGAAGTTATAGGTGAAAAACTGTTTTTT. Its protein product is CSVEVIGEKLFF. The complete variable domain, with remaining parts taken from reference TRBV29-1 and TRBJ1-4, reads SAVISQKPSRDICQRGTSLTIQCQVDSQVTMMFWYRQQPGQSLTLIATANQGSEATYESGFVIDKFPISRPNLTFSTLTVSNMSPEDSSIYLCSVEVIGEKLFFGSGTQLSVL.